Listed below are T cell receptor beta chains from one sample, sequenced in a study of glioma-infiltrating T cells after dendritic cell vaccination. Data came from immunoSEQ multiplex PCR; TCRdb stores just in-frame clones and leaves some out. The sample contains 80,000 to 95,000 clones, 85% to 90% of which appear only once. The specimen was blood, collected before dendritic cell vaccination. The receptors stem from a human donor with glioblastoma. Each CDR3 is given with its conserved first and last residue. The D gene is left open where the match is weak.

d_gene: -
v_gene: TRBV7-9
j_gene: TRBJ1-5
CDR3aa: CASSLGGGGIQPQHF

d_gene: -
v_gene: TRBV6-5
j_gene: TRBJ1-2
CDR3aa: CASSYSGNYGYTF

d_gene: TRBD1
v_gene: TRBV10-3
j_gene: TRBJ2-2
CDR3aa: CAISGQGSNTGELFF

d_gene: TRBD1
v_gene: TRBV7-8
j_gene: TRBJ2-7
CDR3aa: CASSLVPTGGVYEQYF

d_gene: TRBD1
v_gene: TRBV7-9
j_gene: TRBJ1-4
CDR3aa: CASSSGTGGEKLFF

d_gene: -
v_gene: TRBV2
j_gene: TRBJ2-7
CDR3aa: CASSWGIVSYEQYF

d_gene: TRBD1
v_gene: TRBV7-9
j_gene: TRBJ1-2
CDR3aa: CASSSDREKNYGYTF

d_gene: TRBD1
v_gene: TRBV7-9
j_gene: TRBJ2-5
CDR3aa: CASSLDRGLETQYF

d_gene: TRBD2
v_gene: TRBV19
j_gene: TRBJ2-2
CDR3aa: CASLAGGPGELFF

d_gene: TRBD1
v_gene: TRBV18
j_gene: TRBJ2-7
CDR3aa: CASSPARDSGYEQYF